This T cell receptor (beta chain) derives from a study of regulatory T cells in long-lasting Graves disease. Indicated time point: newly diagnosed GD, antithyroid drugs for less than 3 months. The TCR library was made from RNA extracted from PBMCs. Criteria from the American Thyroid Association guidelines were applied to diagnose Graves' disease. Study observations and caveats: Peripheral blood alone, not thyroid tissue, underwent study.

This clonotype came up a few times. Antigen unknown. iRepertoire HTBI primers and Arm-PCR of CDR3 regions built TCR beta libraries. Using its own MiXCR run on the multiplex PCR reads, TCRdb lists one record per CDR3 protein. This sample has just over 600,000 distinct CDR3 sequences; 15% to 20% occur once, and the top ten carry roughly 18%. The CDR3 contains 18 residues. Unmatched junction bases numbered 10, after V lost 1 base and J lost 1 base. Germline V gene lookup returns CDR1 DFQATT and CDR2 SNEGSKA (reference sequence). This same sample was also taken into another study, of T cells in Graves' hyperthyroidism and ophthalmopathy. As that report states: The HTBI primer set drove a first-round RT-PCR of the TCR CDR3.

Sequences were derived from peripheral blood mononuclear cells (PBMCs), sampled at new diagnosis, from a patient treated with antithyroid drugs. The source is a woman in her 30s with Graves disease. V gene TRBV20-1 combines with J gene TRBJ1-6, with 7 bases identical to TRBD1. This CDR3 reads CSARGPSQGGSYNSPLHF. The CDR3 DNA reads TGCAGTGCTAGAGGCCCTTCGCAGGGGGGATCCTATAATTCACCCCTCCACTTT.